Below are 19 T cell receptor beta chains sequenced from a single sample in a study of prognosis after radiotherapy for stage I lung cancer. By two-round multiplex PCR, the TCR beta CDR3 was amplified from genomic DNA. Used in first-round PCR were primers specific to each TRBV and TRBJ gene. A single record per CDR3 protein comes from TCRdb applying MiXCR to the multiplex PCR reads. This repertoire shows roughly 13,000 distinct CDR3 sequences, roughly 29% found once; its top ten account for approximately 30%. This specimen consisted of PBMCs, obtained before or after stereotactic body radiation therapy (not recorded which). The source is a donor aged 50 or older with non-small cell lung cancer.

The rearrangement uses TRBV7-9 and TRBJ1-6; D is uncertain. CDR1 SEHNR and CDR2 FQNEAQ come from the germline V gene (reference sequence). V was trimmed by 1 base and J by 8 bases, leaving 12 bases between them. CDR3 length equals 15 residues. CDR3 DNA sequence: TGTGCCAGCAGCTTAGGAGGACGGATTGATTCACCCCTCCACTTT. Translation: CASSLGGRIDSPLHF.

This clonotype was detected only once. This likely reflects a read error, since a far larger clone is one base away. This chain uses TRBV7-2 with TRBJ1-4; 10 bases align to TRBD1. Germline CDR1 SGHTA, CDR2 FQGNSA. CDR3 size: 15 residues. V trimming: 5 bases; J trimming: 8 bases; junction bases outside the gene matches: 8. The CDR3 sequence is CASSPPDRGSEKLFF. Written as DNA, the CDR3 is TGTGCCAGCAGCCCACCGGACAGGGGGAGCGAAAAACTGTTTTTT.

This clonotype was seen ten or more times. The chain recombines TRBV12-3 or TRBV12-4 with TRBJ2-2; 11 nucleotides line up with TRBD2. This CDR3 is 15 amino acids long. V lost 6 bases, J lost 7 bases, and 7 bases stayed unmatched. DNA for the CDR3: TGTGCCAGCAGCAGTAGCGGGAGGGGGGGCGGGGAGCTGTTTTTT. This sequence encodes CASSSSGRGGGELFF.

About this clonotype: One junction end does not reproduce the germline sequence, and a read error may be involved. The chain is built from TRBV6-1 and TRBJ2-1; 8 bases agree with TRBD2. The CDR3 consists of 16 residues. Germline CDR1 MNHNS, CDR2 SASEGT. The chain's CDR3 is CASRPPGTSGYNEKFF. The CDR3 DNA reads as TGTGCCAGCAGGCCCCCCGGAACTAGCGGATACAATGAGAAGTTCTTC.

Of note for this clonotype: With a much larger clone just one base away, this may be a read error. This chain links TRBV10-3 with TRBJ2-5; TRBD2 agrees at 10 bases. The CDR3 extends over 17 amino acids. V lost 8 bases to trimming and J lost 4 bases; unmatched junction nucleotides: 16. Germline V gene data show CDR1 as ENHRY and CDR2 as SYGVKD. CDR3 sequence: CAISMGSSGSFTETQYF. CDR3 DNA: TGTGCCATCTCAATGGGATCTAGCGGGAGTTTTACAGAGACCCAGTACTTC.

This sequence joins TRBV6-2 or TRBV6-3 and TRBJ2-1, with 9 bases that match TRBD1. Per germline, CDR1 MNHEY and CDR2 SVGEGT. V lost 7 bases and J lost 7; bases outside the gene matches: 8. There are 14 residues in the CDR3. This CDR3 is CASTRTGVRNEQFF. The CDR3, as DNA: TGTGCCAGCACTAGGACAGGGGTAAGAAATGAGCAGTTCTTC.

By share, this clonotype ranks as medium-sized. The chain has TRBV6-1 and TRBJ1-6, with TRBD1 identical over 8 bases. From germline, CDR1 is MNHNS and CDR2 SASEGT. V gave up 5 bases and J gave up 10 bases; unmatched junction bases: 13. There are 16 residues in the CDR3. This CDR3 reads CASSNHGQGADSPLHF. In nucleotides, the CDR3 is TGTGCCAGCAGTAATCACGGGCAGGGGGCTGACTCACCCCTCCACTTT.

This chain joins TRBV3-1 and TRBJ2-5; the D gene is possibly TRBD2 (7 bases). Trimming took 11 bases from V and 8 from J, leaving 30 bases between them. This CDR3 contains 16 residues. From germline, CDR1 is LGHDT and CDR2 YNNKEL (reference sequence). The CDR3 region is CAARGGALENQYTQYF. The CDR3, as DNA: TGTGCCGCTAGGGGGGGGGCGCTGGAAAACCAATATACCCAGTACTTC.

This clonotype was detected ten times or more. The gene calls are TRBV28 and TRBJ2-6, with D possibly being TRBD1 or TRBD2 (6 bases each). CDR1 MDHEN and CDR2 SYDVKM come from the germline V gene. The CDR3 consists of 18 residues. Trimming pared 7 bases from V and 0 bases from J, leaving 19 bases between. The CDR3 region has the DNA TGTGCCAGCACCGAACCGGGGGCCATCGGCTCTGGGGCCAACGTCCTGACTTTC. This sequence encodes CASTEPGAIGSGANVLTF. The full variable domain, rest sourced from reference TRBV28 and TRBJ2-6, is DVKVTQSSRYLVKRTGEKVFLECVQDMDHENMFWYRQDPGLGLRLIYFSYDVKMKEKGDIPEGYSVSREKKERFSLILESASTNQTSMYLCASTEPGAIGSGANVLTFGAGSRLTVL.

This clonotype came up many times. CDR3 nucleotide sequence: TGTGCCAGCAGCCAAGCGGTTAGCGGGAGTCTCGGTACGCAGTATTTT. It yields the protein CASSQAVSGSLGTQYF. The rearrangement joins TRBV4-2 to TRBJ2-3; 9 nucleotides agree with TRBD2. The ends lost 1 base at V and 8 bases at J; junction bases unmatched: 10. The germline V gene encodes CDR1 LGHNA and CDR2 YNFKEQ. This CDR3 is 16 amino acids long.

At least ten counts were recorded for this clonotype. The genes are TRBV2 and TRBJ2-5; D uncertain. V was pared by 6 bases and J by 5 bases, with 7 bases between. This CDR3 has 11 residues. Looked up from germline, CDR1 is SNHLY and CDR2 is FYNNEI. The CDR3 sequence is CASRLHETQYF. The CDR3 DNA is TGTGCCAGCAGGCTACATGAGACCCAGTACTTC.

This clonotype is deemed medium-sized (0.01 to 0.1%). The chain is built from TRBV5-1 and TRBJ2-7; possible D gene TRBD1, 6 bases. Per germline, CDR1 SGHRS and CDR2 YFSETQ. This CDR3 has 15 amino acids. V was clipped by 5 bases and J by 1 base, with 16 bases between them. The CDR3 nucleotides read TGCGCCAGCAGTCCCAGTTCCGGACAGTCCTACGAGCAGTACTTC. It encodes CASSPSSGQSYEQYF.

This clonotype came up a few times. A much bigger clone sits one base away, suggesting this may be a read error. This rearrangement joins TRBV6-2 or TRBV6-3 to TRBJ2-6; tentative D call: TRBD1 (5 bases). The V and J ends lost 4 bases and 0 bases respectively, with 16 bases between them. This CDR3 comprises 18 residues. Per the germline V gene, CDR1 is MNHEY and CDR2 is SVGEGT. DNA of the CDR3: TGTGCCAGCAGTTGCTCCCGGACATACCGCTCTGGGGCCAACGTCCTGACTTTC. It encodes CASSCSRTYRSGANVLTF.

This clonotype was found many times. The V gene is TRBV6-5, the J gene TRBJ2-7; TRBD1 might be the D (5 bases). The CDR3 covers 14 residues. Trimming stripped 4 bases from V and 1 base from J, with 11 bases between. From germline, CDR1 is MNHEY and CDR2 SVGAGI. CDR3 in amino acids: CASSFTGKSYEQYF. The CDR3 DNA reads TGTGCCAGCAGTTTCACAGGCAAGTCCTACGAGCAGTACTTC.

This clonotype showed up many times. V gene TRBV20-1 combines with J gene TRBJ2-1; possibly TRBD2 for D (6 bases). From germline, CDR1 is DFQATT and CDR2 SNEGSKA (reference sequence). This CDR3 has 14 residues. V lost 0 bases to trimming and J lost 8 bases, with 14 bases between them. CDR3 DNA sequence: TGCAGTGCTAGAGATCGCCTAGCGAGCGATGAGCAGTTCTTC. This codes for CSARDRLASDEQFF.

The gene calls are TRBV19 and TRBJ2-1; D remains unclear. The better agreement between TRBJ2-7 and the DNA end casts doubt on the J call. CDR1 is LNHDA, CDR2 SQIVND, per germline (reference sequence). This CDR3 is 15 amino acids long. CDR3 sequence: CASSFTPGSYNEQYF. CDR3 sequence (DNA): TGTGCCAGTAGTTTCACCCCAGGCTCCTACAATGAGCAGTACTTC.

Note on this clonotype: The junction shows a germline mismatch at one end, possibly a read error. The CDR3 region is CAISLRWQGMAGANVMTF. CDR3 coding DNA: TGTGCCATCTCACTGAGGTGGCAGGGGATGGCTGGGGCCAACGTCATGACTTTC. The chain joins TRBV18 to TRBJ2-6, with D possibly being TRBD1 (6 bases). CDR1 is KGHSH, CDR2 LQKENI, per germline. The CDR3 is made up of 18 amino acids.

Judged by abundance, this clonotype is medium-sized. V usage is TRBV9 and J usage is TRBJ2-1; D is perhaps TRBD2 (6 bases). Germline V CDR1 and CDR2: SGDLS, YYNGEE. The CDR3 loop spans 15 amino acids. With 3 bases removed from V and 0 bases from J, the gap between germline ends came to 10 bases. The DNA of the CDR3 is TGTGCCAGCAGCGCTGGGGGGAGCTCCTACAATGAGCAGTTCTTC. Protein product: CASSAGGSSYNEQFF.

In this sample, this clonotype turned up many times. V gene TRBV5-5 combines with J gene TRBJ2-1, with 16 bases identical to TRBD2. The CDR3 consists of 17 residues. Germline-derived CDR1 and CDR2 are SGHKS and YYEKEE (reference sequence). V gave up 3 bases and J gave up 8 bases; unmatched junction bases: 8. CDR3 coding DNA: TGTGCCAGCAGCTCGGGACTAGCGGGAGGGATTGGCGATGAGCAGTTCTTC. It encodes CASSSGLAGGIGDEQFF.